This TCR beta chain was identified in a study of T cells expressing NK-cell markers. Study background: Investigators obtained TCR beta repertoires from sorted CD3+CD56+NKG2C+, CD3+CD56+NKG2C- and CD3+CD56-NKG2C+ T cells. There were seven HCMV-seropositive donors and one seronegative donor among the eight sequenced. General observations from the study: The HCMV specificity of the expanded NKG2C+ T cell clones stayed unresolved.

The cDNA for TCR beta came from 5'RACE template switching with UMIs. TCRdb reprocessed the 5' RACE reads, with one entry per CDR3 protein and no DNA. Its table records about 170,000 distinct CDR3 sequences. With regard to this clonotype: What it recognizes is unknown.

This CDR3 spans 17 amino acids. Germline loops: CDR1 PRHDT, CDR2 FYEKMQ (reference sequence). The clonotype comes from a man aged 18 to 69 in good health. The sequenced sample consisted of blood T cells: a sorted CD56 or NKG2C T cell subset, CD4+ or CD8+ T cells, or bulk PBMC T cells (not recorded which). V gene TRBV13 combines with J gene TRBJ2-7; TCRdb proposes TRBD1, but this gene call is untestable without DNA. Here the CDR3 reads CASSLGAQGPLGNEQYF.